This paragraph covers one T cell receptor (beta chain) sequence. The antigen this receptor binds is unknown. No much larger clonotype is one base removed from it; base qualities were not supplied. The cohort comprised fewer than 750 healthy bone marrow donors. All cohort members were sampled while nominally healthy, although unrecorded immune exposures were likely present. The donor tested CMV seronegative, placing the donor among the 300 to 400 seronegative members of the cohort. Every donor gave a peripheral blood sample, and the peripheral blood mononuclear cells from that sample were used for TCR beta sequencing. Genomic DNA extraction from the blood cell samples was performed with the Qiagen DNeasy Blood Extraction Kit. Preparation of the library involved the immunoSEQ multiplex PCR assay. For the multiplex PCR, a mixture combining 60 forward primers for TCR Vbeta segments and 13 reverse primers for TCR Jbeta segments was used. The CDR3 region of rearranged TCR beta genes was amplified from genomic DNA by a multiplex PCR assay. Amplified TCR beta libraries were sequenced as 87-base-pair reads on the Illumina HiSeq System. For the original study's pipeline: A later analysis tallied 75 million to 95 million unique TCR beta chains across the 640 or so repertoires, and about 10 million of those chains were shared by two or more donors. Raw reads were error-corrected and collapsed into unique sequences by a nearest-neighbor algorithm in which closely related sequences were merged to remove PCR and sequencing errors. Alignment of CDR3 sequences to IMGT reference sequences was used to assign V, D and J gene segments. For a sequence to be retained, a match of at least six nucleotides to both a V gene segment and a J gene segment was required. Rearrangements were classified as productive when the CDR3 lacked stop codons and remained in frame with V and J, and all other rearrangements were classified as non-productive. CDR3 was defined according to IMGT convention as the region running from the second conserved V-encoded cysteine to the conserved J-encoded phenylalanine. The earlier analysis of around 640 of the donors excluded sequences that lacked an unambiguous match to a single V gene segment. An earlier analysis of approximately 590 of the donors classified V segments as functional when productive rearrangements were above 56.7% and as segregating when the standard deviation between donors was above 5%. To diagnose cytomegalovirus status from the catalog of TCR beta chain sequences, a statistical classification framework was built. A later analysis assigned V and J genes by comparing TCR nucleotide sequences with IMGT/GENE-DB human TR gene sequences. The TCRdist pipeline was used in a later analysis to assign CDR3 sequences and most-parsimonious VDJ recombination scenarios. In a later analysis, each TCR beta chain was defined by its CDR3 amino acid sequence together with its V-gene family, and reads without a unique V-gene family were excluded. A later analysis removed 550 to 700 highly shared, low-generation-probability nucleotide sequences to deal with suspected cross-contamination and a sequencing artifact. In a later analysis, a clonal expansion index was calculated for each public chain from normalized within-repertoire ranks of inferred template counts. A later analysis computed generation probabilities with a VDJ recombination model fitted to out-of-frame rearrangements, and checked the results against IGoR. In a later analysis, hypergeometric tests were used to score TCR-TCR, TCR-HLA and TCR-CMV co-occurrence, with a repertoire-size bias correction applied to TCR pairs. To estimate false discovery rates, a later analysis permuted the HLA or CMV assignments 20 times. In a later analysis, co-occurring TCRs were grouped with DBSCAN, and TCRdist sequence similarity was added when clustering was performed within HLA-allele-positive subsets. Repertoires with fewer than 30,000 or more than 120,000 public chains, plus five repertoires with anomalous nucleotide sharing, were excluded from co-occurrence clustering. Sourced from immuneACCESS, this table was stored by TCRdb with only in-frame sequences that have V and J called. A share of the clones is absent; for the studies checked, an unresolved V gene accounts for under half, and the remainder has no known explanation. That table furnishes V, J and clone size, whereas the DNA furnished D and trimming. In all, the sample holds 60,000 to 85,000 clones, and 78% of those were seen once. In total, the top ten clones hold less than 2% of the sample.

The data stem from a study of cytomegalovirus exposure and HLA in healthy donors (dated by TCRdb to 2016 to 2017). About the investigation overall: An earlier analysis of some 550 of the donors reported more than 250 Gb of sequence data and around 120 million unique TCR beta sequences from 150 million to 200 million T cells. The study used immunosequencing to profile the T cell repertoires of approximately 630 subjects and linked those repertoires to cytomegalovirus serostatus. A separate validation cohort of roughly 110 different subjects was used in addition to the approximately 610-subject first cohort. HLA typing included class I and class II loci at four-digit resolution. The study was designed to test whether signatures of past pathogen exposure could be identified by cataloging public T cell receptors. Across 398 genotyped donors of the cohort, an average of about 220,000 unique TCR beta nucleotide sequences per donor were sequenced, and about a sixth of those sequences were non-productive. The genetic ancestry cluster associated with self-reported Caucasian donors included 80% to 90% of the approximately 400 genotyped donors. All discovery cohort repertoires had been generated using a single sequencing platform. Rather than using new phenotypic data, the later analysis identified candidate immune exposures from TCR beta sequences and from how often those sequences occurred across donors. Approximately 310 gigabases of sequencing data and approximately 93 million unique TCR sequences were included in an early release covering under 650 HLA-typed donors. Roughly 5 DR-DQ haplotypes were handled as single units for association and clustering because linkage in the cohort was strong. To study patterns of TCR occurrence, a later analysis re-analyzed previously published TCR beta repertoires from hundreds of donors and added high-resolution HLA genotyping. The number of donors typed differed by locus, with about 629-630 for A, B, C, DRB1 and DQB1, about 500 for DQA1, 600 to 610 for DPA1, and about 450 for DPB1. An earlier analysis of approximately 630 of the donors applied high-throughput TCR beta sequencing to assess whether each TCR beta V gene segment acted as functional or pseudogenic. Donor age, sex, ethnicity and CMV serostatus were compiled alongside the repertoire data. A later genetic analysis used genome-wide SNP genotypes for about 65% of the roughly 700 donors, treating that subset as a discovery cohort. To predict cytomegalovirus infection status, the study brought together high-throughput TCR immunosequencing, statistical association of individual TCRs with disease status, and machine learning.

Overall results and qualifications from the work: V-gene and J-gene trimming of TCR beta chains was associated with a missense DCLRE1C variant in a later genetic analysis, and the association was replicated in an independent cohort. Linkage disequilibrium might explain the correlated functional status among segregating V segments, but an unknown experimental factor could not be ruled out. A further reported finding was that TCR beta sequences accurately predicted the HLA-A and HLA-B alleles for most subjects in the first cohort. In an earlier analysis of some 550 of the donors, most TCR beta V segments were observed in productive rearrangements about 87% or about 30% of the time, broadly matching IMGT annotations. Across donors, most TCR sequences were observed very rarely, whereas some public TCRs were present in many individuals. In a later analysis, the rate of TCR association differed among HLA loci, with DRB1 alleles having the most associated TCRs and HLA-C alleles having the fewest. A later genetic analysis reported fewer N-insertions in productive TCRs among donors in an Asian-associated ancestry cluster than the roughly 700-donor mean. The presence/absence analyses assumed that sequencing depth was roughly uniform across donors, and that assumption may not be true. The only immune exposure information available for the cohort was CMV serostatus. Because counts were too low, more than 15 rarely observed V segments, including chromosome 9 orphons, were left out of the earlier analysis of about 500 of the donors. The study gave a list of more than 150 TCR beta chains associated with cytomegalovirus. When HLA alleles, especially DR and DQ, strongly co-occurred, attributing TCR associations to individual alleles was difficult. In a later analysis, HLA-associated TCR beta chains were found to be more clonally expanded and to have lower generation probabilities than equally common non-associated chains. Specific HLA alleles were associated with 15,000 to 20,000 TCR beta sequences at a false discovery rate of 0.05 in a later analysis. HLA typing was unavailable for some donors at each locus, so association tests used only the typed subset. According to a later analysis, most CMV-associated TCR beta chains appeared to be HLA-restricted, and the HLA associations seemed to be driven largely by CMV exposure. In vitro tests confirmed that a few of the cytomegalovirus-associated TCR beta chains recognize cytomegalovirus antigens. Cytomegalovirus status was reported to be diagnosed by the classifier with high specificity and sensitivity in both the original and validation cohorts. This cohort had only TCR beta chains sequenced, and the lack of alpha or paired-chain data limited which features could be detected. It was suggested by the authors that the approach could potentially be generalized to other disease states and immunological phenotypes. A group of highly shared sequence variants was considered likely to be a technical artifact of the sequencing pipeline. Several of the top co-occurrence clusters appeared to be linked to parvovirus B19, influenza, CMV and Epstein-Barr virus, according to a later analysis.

Material: PBMCs. This TCR came from a man aged 40-49 years in good health and CMV-seronegative.

In nucleotides, the sequence is TGTGCCAGCAGCTTAAGGATTCGGGGAACTGAAGCTTTCTTT. It specifies CASSLRIRGTEAFF. The rearrangement joined TRBV7-2 to TRBJ1-1; the D gene cannot be named for sure. The CDR3 covers 14 residues, taking in both the cysteine and the phenylalanine. The CDR3 DNA has 42 bases and is translated from base 1. Taken from the germline V gene, the CDR1 and CDR2 loops are SGHTA and FQGNSA. Trimming takes 2 bases from V and 5 bases from J, and the germline ends sit 12 bases apart.